A single sample gave rise to the 15 T cell receptor beta chains below, sequenced in a study of blood T cell repertoires in COVID-19. Repertoires were generated with immunoSEQ multiplex PCR, while TCRdb's copy carries only in-frame clones and drops some. The table has some 330,000 clones, around 92% seen once. The sequencing sample was made of peripheral blood. All receptors come from a woman in her 30s with COVID-19, enrolled during active disease.

The chain couples TRBV4-3 to TRBJ1-2, with D unresolved. Germline V gives CDR1 LGHNA, CDR2 YSLEER. Trimming took off 0 bases at V and 7 bases at J, with 9 bases between the two ends. CDR3 length: 13 amino acids. The CDR3 DNA is TGCGCCAGCAGCCAAGAGCACGGTCGTGGCTACACCTTC. Amino acid sequence: CASSQEHGRGYTF.

The V and J genes are TRBV28 and TRBJ2-7, with D perhaps matching TRBD1 (5 bases). In germline, CDR1 is MDHEN, CDR2 SYDVKM. The ends were cut back, 6 bases at V and 2 bases at J, with 8 bases in the middle. The CDR3 consists of 12 residues. CDR3 in amino acids: CASSQDTYEQYV. The DNA for the CDR3 is TGTGCCAGCAGCCAGGACACCTACGAGCAGTACGTC.

The CDR3 nucleotides read TGTGCCAGCATCCAAGAGGAGACCCAGTACTTC. Translating it yields CASIQEETQYF. The V gene is TRBV2, the J gene TRBJ2-5, with D unclear. Trimming cost V 7 bases and J 5 bases, with 8 bases left between them. Germline-derived CDR1 and CDR2 are SNHLY and FYNNEI. The CDR3 has 11 residues. The entire variable domain, with the rest obtained from reference TRBV2 and TRBJ2-5, is as follows: EPEVTQTPSHQVTQMGQEVILRCVPISNHLYFYWYRQILGQKVEFLVSFYNNEISEKSEIFDDQFSVERPDGSNFTLKIRSTKLEDSAMYFCASIQEETQYFGPGTRLLVL.

In this sample, this clone turned up once. This chain joins TRBV7-2 and TRBJ1-2; 8 bases match TRBD1. The CDR3 has 14 residues. J lost 5 bases, V lost 5 bases, and 7 bases had no gene match. CDR1 is SGHTA, CDR2 FQGNSA, per germline. The DNA for the CDR3 is TGTGCCAGCAGCACCCGACAGGGGTCGTATGGCTACACCTTC. Protein: CASSTRQGSYGYTF. Supplemented by reference TRBV7-2 and TRBJ1-2, the full variable domain reads GAGVSQSPSNKVTEKGKDVELRCDPISGHTALYWYRQSLGQGLEFLIYFQGNSAPDKSGLPSDRFSAERTGGSVSTLTIQRTQQEDSAVYLCASSTRQGSYGYTFGSGTRLTVV.

The chain combines TRBV9 with TRBJ1-6, with D perhaps TRBD1 (6 bases). The CDR3 runs 15 residues. V lost 0 bases and J lost 11, with 15 bases in between. Germline CDR1 SGDLS, CDR2 YYNGEE. CDR3 bases: TGTGCCAGCAGCGTAGACCGGCAGGGGAATGCACCCCTCCACTTT. Encoded protein: CASSVDRQGNAPLHF.

The genes are TRBV4-1 and TRBJ2-3; TRBD2 agrees at 11 bases. CDR1 is MGHRA and CDR2 is YSYEKL in the germline V gene. V dropped 0 bases and J dropped 4; count of bases not matched to a gene: 3. The CDR3 totals 16 residues. CDR3 protein: CASSQEGSGGADTQYF. The CDR3 DNA reads TGCGCCAGCAGCCAAGAGGGTAGCGGGGGGGCAGATACGCAGTATTTT.

This rearrangement joins TRBV4-1 to TRBJ2-5, with D possibly being TRBD1 (6 bases). CDR1 is MGHRA, CDR2 YSYEKL, per germline. Trimming removed 6 bases from V and 5 bases from J, with 19 bases in between. This CDR3 region has 15 residues. The CDR3 nucleotides read TGCGCCAGCAGTCAAAGGCAGGGGCTGTTCGAGACCCAGTACTTC. Amino acid sequence: CASSQRQGLFETQYF.

Remarks on this clone: This sample also contains other DNA sequences that code for the same CDR3. The V gene is TRBV27, the J gene TRBJ2-3; D gene uncertain. V lost 1 base, J lost 0 bases, and 5 bases lay in between. The CDR3 is 14 amino acids. CDR1 and CDR2 (germline): MNHEY, SMNVEV (reference sequence). The CDR3 nucleotides read TGTGCCAGCAGTTTATTGACTAGCACAGATACGCAGTATTTT. Its translation: CASSLLTSTDTQYF.

This rearrangement joins TRBV29-1 to TRBJ1-1; a weak D match, TRBD1 (6 bases). In germline, CDR1 is SQVTM, CDR2 ANQGSEA. V shed 7 bases and J shed 1 base, with 13 bases lying between them. CDR3 length equals 13 residues. The CDR3 region is CSASWTENTEAFF. The CDR3, as DNA: TGCAGCGCCTCTTGGACAGAGAACACTGAAGCTTTCTTT.

This chain uses TRBV6-6 with TRBJ1-2, with D unresolved. V lost 0 bases and J 8 bases, leaving 10 bases between the germline ends. The CDR3 is 13 amino acids. Germline V lookup: CDR1 MNHNY, CDR2 SVGAGI (reference sequence). CDR3 in DNA: TGTGCCAGCAGTTACTCGGAGGTGGAGGGCTACACCTTC. Amino acids: CASSYSEVEGYTF.

The V call is TRBV2, the J call TRBJ1-2; TRBD1 is a possible D gene (5 bases). The CDR3 runs 14 residues. Trimming stripped 4 bases from V and 4 bases from J, with 13 bases between. The germline CDR1 and CDR2 sequences are SNHLY and FYNNEI. The CDR3 DNA is TGTGCCAGCAGTGTGTCCACCCAGGGCTATGGCTACACCTTC. Amino acid sequence: CASSVSTQGYGYTF.

Only one count was recorded for this clone. This chain uses TRBV6-5 with TRBJ2-2, with a weak D call TRBD1 (5 bases). The CDR3 is made up of 14 amino acids. Germline lookup yields CDR1 MNHEY and CDR2 SVGAGI. Trimming left V 5 bases short and J 7 bases short, with 14 bases between. The DNA for the CDR3 is TGTGCCAGCAGTCCCCAGGGTTTCTTCGGGGAGCTGTTTTTT. This gives the protein CASSPQGFFGELFF.

This chain's CDR3 is CASSPGSGGGSYEQYF. As DNA, the CDR3 is TGTGCCAGCTCACCAGGGTCCGGGGGGGGCTCCTACGAGCAGTACTTC. The rearrangement uses TRBV18 and TRBJ2-7; TRBD2 agrees at 8 bases. Trimming at V came to 2 bases and at J to 0 bases, leaving 6 bases not matched to a gene. Germline V CDR1 and CDR2: KGHSH, LQKENI. This CDR3 has 16 amino acids.

In regard to this clone: Within the sample, other DNA sequences also encode this same CDR3. The V and J genes are TRBV4-1 and TRBJ2-5; the D gene is possibly TRBD2 (5 bases). From germline, CDR1 is MGHRA and CDR2 YSYEKL. V was shortened by 1 base and J by 7 bases, with 7 bases between the two germline ends. The CDR3 is 12 amino acids. The DNA of the CDR3 is TGCGCCAGCAGCCAAGTCGAGGGGACCCAGTACTTC. This translates into CASSQVEGTQYF.

The chain is built from TRBV6-5 and TRBJ1-3; 11 nucleotides align to TRBD1. Germline CDR1 MNHEY, CDR2 SVGAGI. Losses at the gene ends were 6 bases for V and 5 bases for J; bases not matched to a gene: 6. This CDR3 has 15 residues. CDR3 in amino acids: CASSPRDRGRNTIYF. The CDR3 bases are TGTGCCAGCAGCCCCCGGGACAGGGGGAGAAACACCATATATTTT.